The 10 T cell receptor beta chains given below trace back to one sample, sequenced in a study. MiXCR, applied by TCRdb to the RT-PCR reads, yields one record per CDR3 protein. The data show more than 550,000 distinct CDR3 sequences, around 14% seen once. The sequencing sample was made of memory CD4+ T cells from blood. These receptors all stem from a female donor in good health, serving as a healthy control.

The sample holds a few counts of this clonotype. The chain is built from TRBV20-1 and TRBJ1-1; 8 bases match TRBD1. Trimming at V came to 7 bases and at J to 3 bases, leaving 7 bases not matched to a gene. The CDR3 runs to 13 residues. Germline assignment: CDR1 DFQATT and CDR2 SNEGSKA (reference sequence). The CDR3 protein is CSVDRGGYTEAFF. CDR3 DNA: TGCAGTGTCGACAGGGGAGGGTACACTGAAGCTTTCTTT.

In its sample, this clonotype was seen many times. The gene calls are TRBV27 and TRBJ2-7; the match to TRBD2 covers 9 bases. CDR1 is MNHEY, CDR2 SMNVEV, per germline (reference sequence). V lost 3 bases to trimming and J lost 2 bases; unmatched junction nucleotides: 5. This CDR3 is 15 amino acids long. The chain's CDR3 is CASSFAGGSPYEQYF. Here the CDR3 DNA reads TGTGCCAGCAGTTTTGCGGGAGGGAGTCCCTACGAGCAGTACTTC.

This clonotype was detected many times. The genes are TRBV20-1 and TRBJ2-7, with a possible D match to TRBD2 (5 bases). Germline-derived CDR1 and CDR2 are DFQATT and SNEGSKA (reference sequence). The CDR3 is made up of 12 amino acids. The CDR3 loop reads CSGNLWENEQYF. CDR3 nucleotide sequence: TGCAGCGGTAACTTGTGGGAGAACGAGCAGTACTTC.

CDR3 coding DNA: TGTGCCAGTATCCCAAGGGGGAACACTGAAGCTTTCTTT. Its translation is CASIPRGNTEAFF. The V call is TRBV19, the J call TRBJ1-1; tentative D call: TRBD1 (5 bases). Germline CDR1 LNHDA, CDR2 SQIVND (reference sequence). The CDR3 is made up of 13 amino acids. Trimming cost V 7 bases and J 1 base, with 10 bases left between them.

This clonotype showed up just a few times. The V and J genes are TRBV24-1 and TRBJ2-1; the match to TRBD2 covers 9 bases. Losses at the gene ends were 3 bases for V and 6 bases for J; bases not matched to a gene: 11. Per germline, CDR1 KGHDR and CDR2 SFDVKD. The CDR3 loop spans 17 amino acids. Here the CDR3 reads CATSDGDSGGSFNEQFF. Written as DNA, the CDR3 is TGTGCCACCAGTGATGGTGATAGCGGGGGATCGTTCAATGAGCAGTTCTTC.

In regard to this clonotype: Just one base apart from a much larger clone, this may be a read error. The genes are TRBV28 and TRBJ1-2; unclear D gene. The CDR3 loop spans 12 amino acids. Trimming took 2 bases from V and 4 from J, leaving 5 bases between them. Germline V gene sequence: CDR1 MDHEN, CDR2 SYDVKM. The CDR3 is CASSLNSYGYTF. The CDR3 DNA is TGTGCCAGCAGTTTAAACAGCTATGGCTACACCTTC.

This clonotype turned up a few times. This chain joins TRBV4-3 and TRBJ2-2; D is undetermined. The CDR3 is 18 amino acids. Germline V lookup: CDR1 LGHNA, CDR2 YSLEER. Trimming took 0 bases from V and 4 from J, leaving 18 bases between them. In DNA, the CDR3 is TGCGCCAGCAGCCAAGATATAATGAGGCCCGGATTCACCGGGGAGCTGTTTTTT. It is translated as CASSQDIMRPGFTGELFF.

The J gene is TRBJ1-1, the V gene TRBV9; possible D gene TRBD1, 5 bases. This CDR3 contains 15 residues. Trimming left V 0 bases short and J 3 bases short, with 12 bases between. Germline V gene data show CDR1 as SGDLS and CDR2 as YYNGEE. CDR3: CASSVDPGGYTEAFF. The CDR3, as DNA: TGTGCCAGCAGCGTAGATCCGGGGGGGTACACTGAAGCTTTCTTT.

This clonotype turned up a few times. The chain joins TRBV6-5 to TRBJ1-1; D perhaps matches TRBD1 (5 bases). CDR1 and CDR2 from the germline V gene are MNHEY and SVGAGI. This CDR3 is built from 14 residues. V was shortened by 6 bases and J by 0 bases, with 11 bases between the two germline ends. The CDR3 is CASRIRDLNTEAFF. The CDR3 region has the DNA TGTGCCAGCAGGATCCGGGACCTGAACACTGAAGCTTTCTTT.

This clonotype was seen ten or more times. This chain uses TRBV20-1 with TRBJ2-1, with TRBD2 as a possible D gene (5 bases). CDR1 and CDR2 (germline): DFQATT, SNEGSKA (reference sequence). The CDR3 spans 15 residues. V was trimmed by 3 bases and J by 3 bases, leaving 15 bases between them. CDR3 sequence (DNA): TGCAGTGCTAGGTGTAAGGACTGCTACTACAATGAGCAGTTCTTC. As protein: CSARCKDCYYNEQFF.